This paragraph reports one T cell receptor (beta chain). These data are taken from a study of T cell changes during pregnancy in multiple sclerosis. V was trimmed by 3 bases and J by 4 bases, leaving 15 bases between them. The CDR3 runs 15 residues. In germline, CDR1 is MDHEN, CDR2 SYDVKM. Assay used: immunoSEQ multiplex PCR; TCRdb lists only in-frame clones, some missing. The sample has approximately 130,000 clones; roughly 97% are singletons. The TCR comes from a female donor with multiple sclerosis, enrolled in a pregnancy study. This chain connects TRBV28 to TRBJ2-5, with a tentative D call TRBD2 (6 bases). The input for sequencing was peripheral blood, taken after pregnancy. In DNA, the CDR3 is TGTGCCAGCAGTTTCAAGGGACTGGGGGGAGAGACCCAGTACTTC. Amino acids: CASSFKGLGGETQYF.